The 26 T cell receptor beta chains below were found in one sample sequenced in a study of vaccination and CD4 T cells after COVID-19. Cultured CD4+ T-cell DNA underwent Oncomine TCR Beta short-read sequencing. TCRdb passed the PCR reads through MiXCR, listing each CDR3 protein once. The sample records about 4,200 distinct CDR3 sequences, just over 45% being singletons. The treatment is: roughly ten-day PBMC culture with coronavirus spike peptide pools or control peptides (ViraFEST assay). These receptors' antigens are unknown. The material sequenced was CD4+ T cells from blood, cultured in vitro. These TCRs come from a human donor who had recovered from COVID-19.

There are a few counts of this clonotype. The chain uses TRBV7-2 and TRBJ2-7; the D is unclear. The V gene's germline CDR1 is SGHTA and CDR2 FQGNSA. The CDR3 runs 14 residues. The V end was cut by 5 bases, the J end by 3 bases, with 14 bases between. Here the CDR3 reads CASSHRIRGYEQYF. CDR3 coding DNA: TGTGCCAGCAGCCACCGGATCCGCGGCTACGAGCAGTACTTC.

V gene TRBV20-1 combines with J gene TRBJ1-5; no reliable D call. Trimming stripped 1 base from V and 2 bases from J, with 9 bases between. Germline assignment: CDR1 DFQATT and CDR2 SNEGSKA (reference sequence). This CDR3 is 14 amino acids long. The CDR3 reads CSARGGIGNQPQHF. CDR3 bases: TGCAGTGCTAGAGGGGGTATTGGCAATCAGCCCCAGCATTTT.

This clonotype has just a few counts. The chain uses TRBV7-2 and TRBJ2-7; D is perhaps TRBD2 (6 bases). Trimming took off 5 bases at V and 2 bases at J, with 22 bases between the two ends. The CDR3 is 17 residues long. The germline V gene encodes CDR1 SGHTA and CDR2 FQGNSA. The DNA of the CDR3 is TGTGCCAGCAGCCCCGGGGTCGGACTACGAGTCCCCTACGAGCAGTACTTC. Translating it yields CASSPGVGLRVPYEQYF.

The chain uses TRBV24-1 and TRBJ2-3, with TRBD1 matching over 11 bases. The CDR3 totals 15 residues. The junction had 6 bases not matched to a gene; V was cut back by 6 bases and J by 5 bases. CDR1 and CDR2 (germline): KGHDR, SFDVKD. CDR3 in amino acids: CATSSGTGGIDTQYF. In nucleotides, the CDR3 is TGTGCCACCAGTTCCGGGACAGGGGGAATAGATACGCAGTATTTT.

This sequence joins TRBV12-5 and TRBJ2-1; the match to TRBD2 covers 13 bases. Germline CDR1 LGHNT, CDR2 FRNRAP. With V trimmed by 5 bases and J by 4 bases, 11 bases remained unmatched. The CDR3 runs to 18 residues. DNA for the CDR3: TGTGCTAGTGGTCTCTATGGACTAGCGGGGGCCTCTTACAATGAGCAGTTCTTC. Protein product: CASGLYGLAGASYNEQFF.

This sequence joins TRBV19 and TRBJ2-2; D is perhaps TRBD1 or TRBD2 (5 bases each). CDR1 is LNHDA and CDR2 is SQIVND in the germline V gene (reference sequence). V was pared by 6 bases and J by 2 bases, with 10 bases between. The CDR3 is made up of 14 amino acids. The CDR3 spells CASSSGRNTGELFF. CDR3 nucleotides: TGTGCCAGTAGCTCGGGACGTAACACCGGGGAGCTGTTTTTT.

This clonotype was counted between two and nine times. The CDR3 is CASSLAKNSPLHF. The CDR3 DNA follows: TGTGCCAGCAGTTTAGCGAAAAATTCACCCCTCCACTTT. This chain uses TRBV27 with TRBJ1-6; no firm D call. The germline V and J ends were trimmed by 2 bases and 7 bases, with 6 bases remaining between them. Germline values: CDR1 MNHEY, CDR2 SMNVEV (reference sequence). The CDR3 loop spans 13 amino acids.

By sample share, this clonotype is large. CDR3 in amino acids: CASSYSTRMNTEAFF. DNA of the CDR3: TGTGCCAGCAGTTACTCGACCAGGATGAACACTGAAGCTTTCTTT. The chain couples TRBV6-2 or TRBV6-3 to TRBJ1-1; D gene uncertain. This CDR3 region has 15 residues. Germline V gene sequence: CDR1 MNHEY, CDR2 SVGEGT. Trimming removed 0 bases at V and 0 bases at J, with 8 bases between.

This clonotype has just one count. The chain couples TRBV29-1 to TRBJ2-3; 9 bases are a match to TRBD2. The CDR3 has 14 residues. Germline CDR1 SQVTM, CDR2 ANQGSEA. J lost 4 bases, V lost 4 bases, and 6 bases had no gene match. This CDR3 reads CSVVTVAGADTQYF. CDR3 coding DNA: TGCAGCGTTGTAACGGTAGCGGGAGCAGATACGCAGTATTTT.

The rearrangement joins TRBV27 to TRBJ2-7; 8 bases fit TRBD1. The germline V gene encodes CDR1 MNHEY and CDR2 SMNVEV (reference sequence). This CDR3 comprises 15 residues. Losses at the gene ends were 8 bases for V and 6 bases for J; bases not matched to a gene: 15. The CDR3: CASGVRQGSSGEQYF. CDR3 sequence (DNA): TGTGCCAGCGGTGTCCGACAGGGGAGCTCGGGCGAGCAGTACTTC.

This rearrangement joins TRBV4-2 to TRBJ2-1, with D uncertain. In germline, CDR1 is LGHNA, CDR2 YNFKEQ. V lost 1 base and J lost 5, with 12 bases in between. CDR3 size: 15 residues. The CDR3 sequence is CASSQGGNRNNEQFF. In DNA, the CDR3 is TGTGCCAGCAGCCAAGGTGGCAACCGAAACAATGAGCAGTTCTTC.

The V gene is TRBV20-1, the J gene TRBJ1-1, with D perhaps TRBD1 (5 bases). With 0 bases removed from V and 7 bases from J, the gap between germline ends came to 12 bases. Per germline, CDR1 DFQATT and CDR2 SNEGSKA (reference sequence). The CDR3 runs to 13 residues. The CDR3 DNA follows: TGCAGTGCTAGAGACAGGGTCGGGGGTGAAGCTTTCTTT. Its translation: CSARDRVGGEAFF.

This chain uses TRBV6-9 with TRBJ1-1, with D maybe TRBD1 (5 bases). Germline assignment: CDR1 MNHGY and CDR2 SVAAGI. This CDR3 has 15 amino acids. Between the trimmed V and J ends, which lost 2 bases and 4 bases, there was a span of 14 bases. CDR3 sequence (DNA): TGTGCCAGCAGTTATAAAGGGGCCAAGGTCACTGAAGCTTTCTTT. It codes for CASSYKGAKVTEAFF.

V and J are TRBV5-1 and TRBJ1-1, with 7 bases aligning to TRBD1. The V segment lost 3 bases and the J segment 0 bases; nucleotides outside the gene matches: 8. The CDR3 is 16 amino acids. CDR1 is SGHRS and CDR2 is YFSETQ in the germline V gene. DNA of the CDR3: TGCGCCAGCAGCTGGGGACCGGGACAGATGAACACTGAAGCTTTCTTT. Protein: CASSWGPGQMNTEAFF.

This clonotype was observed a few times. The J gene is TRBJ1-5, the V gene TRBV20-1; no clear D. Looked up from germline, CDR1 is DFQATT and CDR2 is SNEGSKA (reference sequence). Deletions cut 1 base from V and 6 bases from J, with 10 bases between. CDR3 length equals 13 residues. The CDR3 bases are TGCAGTGCTAGAGGGGCGGTTGCTCAGCCCCAGCATTTT. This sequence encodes CSARGAVAQPQHF.

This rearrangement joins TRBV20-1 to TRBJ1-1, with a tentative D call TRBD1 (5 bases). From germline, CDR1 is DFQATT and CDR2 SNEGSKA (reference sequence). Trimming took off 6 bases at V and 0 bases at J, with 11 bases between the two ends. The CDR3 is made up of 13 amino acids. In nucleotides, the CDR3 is TGCAGTGCGCCGGGACGGCTGAACACTGAAGCTTTCTTT. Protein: CSAPGRLNTEAFF.

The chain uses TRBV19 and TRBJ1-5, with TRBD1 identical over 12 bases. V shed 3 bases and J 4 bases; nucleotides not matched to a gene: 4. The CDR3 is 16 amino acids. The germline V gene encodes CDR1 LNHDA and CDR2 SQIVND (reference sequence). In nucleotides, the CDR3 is TGTGCCAGTAGTATGTGGGGACAGGGGGCGAATCAGCCCCAGCATTTT. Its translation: CASSMWGQGANQPQHF. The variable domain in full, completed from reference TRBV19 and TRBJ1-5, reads DGGITQSPKYLFRKEGQNVTLSCEQNLNHDAMYWYRQDPGQGLRLIYYSQIVNDFQKGDIAEGYSVSREKKESFPLTVTSAQKNPTAFYLCASSMWGQGANQPQHFGDGTRLSIL.

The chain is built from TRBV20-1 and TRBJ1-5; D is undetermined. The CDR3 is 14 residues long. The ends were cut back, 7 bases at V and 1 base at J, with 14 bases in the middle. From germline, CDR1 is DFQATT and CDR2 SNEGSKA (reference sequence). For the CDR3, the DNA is TGCAGTGGGGTGAGTGGGTACAGCAATCAGCCCCAGCATTTT. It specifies CSGVSGYSNQPQHF.

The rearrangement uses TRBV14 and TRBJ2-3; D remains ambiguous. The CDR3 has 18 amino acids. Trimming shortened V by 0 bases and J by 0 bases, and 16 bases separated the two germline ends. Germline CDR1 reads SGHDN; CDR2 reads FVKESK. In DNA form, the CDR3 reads TGTGCCAGCAGCCAAGATCTCCCGGTCAGGATGAGCACAGATACGCAGTATTTT. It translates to CASSQDLPVRMSTDTQYF.

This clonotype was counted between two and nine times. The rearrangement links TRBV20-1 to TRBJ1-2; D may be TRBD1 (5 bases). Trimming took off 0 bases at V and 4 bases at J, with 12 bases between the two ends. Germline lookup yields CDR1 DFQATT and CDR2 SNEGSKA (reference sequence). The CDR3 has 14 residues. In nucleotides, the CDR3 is TGCAGTGCTAGAGATCCCGAGGGGACCTATGGCTACACCTTC. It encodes CSARDPEGTYGYTF.

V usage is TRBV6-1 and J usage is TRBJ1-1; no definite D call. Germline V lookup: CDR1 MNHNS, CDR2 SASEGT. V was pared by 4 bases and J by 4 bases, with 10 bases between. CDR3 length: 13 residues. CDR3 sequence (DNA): TGTGCCAGCAGTGTAACGGGCTCCACTGAAGCTTTCTTT. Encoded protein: CASSVTGSTEAFF.

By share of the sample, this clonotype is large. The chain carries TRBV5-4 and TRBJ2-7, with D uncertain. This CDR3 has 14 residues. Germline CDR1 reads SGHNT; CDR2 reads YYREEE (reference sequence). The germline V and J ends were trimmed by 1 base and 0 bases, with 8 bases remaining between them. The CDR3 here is CASSLLGISYEQYF. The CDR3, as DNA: TGTGCCAGCAGCTTGTTAGGGATCTCCTACGAGCAGTACTTC.

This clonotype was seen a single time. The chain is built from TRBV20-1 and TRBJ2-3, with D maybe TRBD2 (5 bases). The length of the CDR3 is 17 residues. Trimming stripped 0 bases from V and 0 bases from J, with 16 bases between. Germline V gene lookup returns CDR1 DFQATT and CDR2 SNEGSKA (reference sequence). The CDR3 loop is CSARDAREQRSTDTQYF. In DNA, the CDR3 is TGCAGTGCTAGAGATGCCCGGGAACAGAGAAGCACAGATACGCAGTATTTT.

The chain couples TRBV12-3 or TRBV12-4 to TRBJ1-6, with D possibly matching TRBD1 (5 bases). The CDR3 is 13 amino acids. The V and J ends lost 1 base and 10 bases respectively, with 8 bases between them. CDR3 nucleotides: TGTGCCAGCAGTTTAGAACAGGCATCACCCCTCCACTTT. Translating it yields CASSLEQASPLHF.

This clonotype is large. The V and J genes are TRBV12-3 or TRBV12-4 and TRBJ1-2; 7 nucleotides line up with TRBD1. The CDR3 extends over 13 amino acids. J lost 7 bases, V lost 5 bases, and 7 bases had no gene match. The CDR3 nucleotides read TGTGCCAGCAGTCCGACAGGGTTTGTTGGCTACACCTTC. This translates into CASSPTGFVGYTF.

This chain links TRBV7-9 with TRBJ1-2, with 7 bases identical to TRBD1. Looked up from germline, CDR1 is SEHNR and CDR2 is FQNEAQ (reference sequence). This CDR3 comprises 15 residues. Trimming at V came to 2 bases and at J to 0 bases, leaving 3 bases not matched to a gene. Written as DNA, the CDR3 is TGTGCCAGCAGCTTATGGGACAGCCCTAACTATGGCTACACCTTC. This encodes CASSLWDSPNYGYTF.